What follows are 27 T cell receptor beta chains derived from one specimen sequenced in a study of T cell responses to AZD1222 COVID-19 vaccine (dated by TCRdb to the early 2020s). In the paper's terms, the time point label means: baseline before first vaccination. Libraries were constructed by the immunoSEQ multiplex PCR assay. TCRdb re-hosts the immuneACCESS table, in-frame sequences only. Its copies lack some clones; in the studies checked, an unresolved V gene accounts for under half of them, and the cause for the rest is not known. The sample table contains around 94,000 clones; only one count was recorded for more than 70% of them. The ten top clones hold about 14% of the sample. Sequencing used peripheral blood, obtained on day 0 of AZD1222 vaccination. Receptors originate from an adult in good health.

The chain links TRBV7-9 to TRBJ2-3, with 10 nucleotides matching TRBD2. Trimming took 5 bases from V and 2 from J; bases not matched to a gene: 4. CDR1 SEHNR and CDR2 FQNEAQ come from the germline V gene (reference sequence). This CDR3 has 15 amino acids. CDR3 protein: CASSPGLADTDTQYF. The CDR3 region has the DNA TGTGCCAGCAGCCCCGGACTAGCGGACACAGATACGCAGTATTTT.

This chain connects TRBV2 to TRBJ1-4; the D gene is possibly TRBD1 (5 bases). V lost 8 bases and J lost 8, with 12 bases in between. The CDR3 loop spans 12 amino acids. Germline CDR1 is SNHLY and CDR2 is FYNNEI. In nucleotides, the CDR3 is TGTGCCAGCCGTAGGACACGGGAAAAACTGTTTTTT. It yields the protein CASRRTREKLFF.

The chain recombines TRBV15 with TRBJ2-5; tentatively, D is TRBD1 (6 bases). The CDR3 is 15 residues long. V lost 5 bases and J lost 7, with 20 bases in between. Germline CDR1 reads LNHNV; CDR2 reads YYDKDF (reference sequence). CDR3: CATSGFEGDPGTQYF. The CDR3 DNA sequence: TGTGCCACCAGCGGGTTTGAGGGGGACCCGGGGACCCAGTACTTC.

This clone has a single count. This chain uses TRBV7-7 with TRBJ2-6; D perhaps matches TRBD2 (6 bases). This CDR3 comprises 19 residues. Germline lookup yields CDR1 SSHAT and CDR2 FNYEAQ (reference sequence). V lost 1 base to trimming and J lost 1 base, with 17 bases between them. CDR3 DNA sequence: TGTGCCAGCAGCTTAGGACCGCCGGGTGCGGGATCTGGGGCCAACGTCCTGACTTTC. It codes for CASSLGPPGAGSGANVLTF.

The chain employs TRBV28 and TRBJ2-1; 13 positions agree with TRBD2. The germline CDR1 and CDR2 sequences are MDHEN and SYDVKM. V trimming: 5 bases; J trimming: 12 bases; junction bases outside the gene matches: 10. The CDR3 has 15 amino acids. The CDR3 DNA reads TGTGCCAGCAGTAAGCCGGGACTAGCGGGGCCTGGGCAGTTCTTC. Translating gives CASSKPGLAGPGQFF.

V gene TRBV2 combines with J gene TRBJ1-1; D may be TRBD1 (5 bases). Trimming pared 8 bases from V and 2 bases from J, leaving 12 bases between. This CDR3 region has 13 residues. Germline CDR1 is SNHLY and CDR2 is FYNNEI. The CDR3 loop reads CASSTRGNTEAFF. The CDR3 DNA sequence: TGTGCCAGCTCGACTCGGGGCAACACTGAAGCTTTCTTT.

The chain employs TRBV7-6 and TRBJ2-7; D might be TRBD2 (6 bases). The CDR3 has 12 amino acids. Germline CDR1 SGHVS, CDR2 FNYEAQ. Trimming removed 5 bases at V and 10 bases at J, with 15 bases between. The CDR3 region has the DNA TGTGCCAGCAGCACCGGGACTCCTCTACAGTACTTC. Translated, it gives CASSTGTPLQYF.

The CDR3 spells CASSVGWGRETQYF. In DNA form, the CDR3 reads TGTGCCAGCAGCGTAGGTTGGGGGCGAGAGACCCAGTACTTC. The rearrangement uses TRBV9 and TRBJ2-5; D is perhaps TRBD1 (6 bases). The CDR3 runs 14 residues. Germline V CDR1 and CDR2: SGDLS, YYNGEE. V was trimmed by 0 bases and J by 4 bases, leaving 10 bases between them.

V and J are TRBV28 and TRBJ2-7, with D possibly called TRBD1 or TRBD2 (5 bases each). The CDR3 is 13 residues long. Germline lookup yields CDR1 MDHEN and CDR2 SYDVKM. V lost 6 bases and J lost 3, with 12 bases in between. The CDR3 sequence is CASRTGTIYEQYF. The CDR3 DNA sequence: TGTGCCAGCAGGACCGGGACCATCTACGAGCAGTACTTC.

The chain couples TRBV5-4 to TRBJ1-5, with D uncertain. The CDR3 has 13 amino acids. Germline loops: CDR1 SGHNT, CDR2 YYREEE (reference sequence). V lost 2 bases to trimming and J lost 9 bases, with 12 bases between them. The CDR3 nucleotides are TGTGCCAGCAGCTTTAGCCCCGGTGGGCCCCAGCATTTT. This translates into CASSFSPGGPQHF.

This chain connects TRBV5-1 to TRBJ1-5; TRBD1 matches 12 bases. Losses at the gene ends were 4 bases for V and 4 bases for J; bases not matched to a gene: 9. This CDR3 has 17 amino acids. Germline-derived CDR1 and CDR2 are SGHRS and YFSETQ. This chain's CDR3 is CASSLTGTGGANQPQHF. CDR3 bases: TGCGCCAGCAGCCTTACCGGGACAGGGGGCGCGAATCAGCCCCAGCATTTT.

This clone was observed a handful of times. The chain recombines TRBV30 with TRBJ1-5; D is perhaps TRBD1 (5 bases). The CDR3 is 13 residues long. CDR1 is GTSNPN, CDR2 SVGIG, per germline (reference sequence). V lost 2 bases, J lost 2 bases, and 7 bases lay in between. For the CDR3, the DNA is TGTGCCTGGAGTCAAGGGGGCAATCAGCCCCAGCATTTT. Its protein is CAWSQGGNQPQHF.

This clone has just a few counts. The chain recombines TRBV2 with TRBJ1-2; weak D call: TRBD1 (5 bases). Germline-derived CDR1 and CDR2 are SNHLY and FYNNEI. This CDR3 has 12 residues. Trimming removed 6 bases from V and 3 bases from J, with 8 bases in between. CDR3 residues: CASRGDHYGYTF. CDR3 nucleotides: TGTGCCAGCAGAGGGGACCACTATGGCTACACCTTC.

This chain links TRBV7-9 with TRBJ2-3, with 9 positions matching TRBD2. Germline values: CDR1 SEHNR, CDR2 FQNEAQ (reference sequence). The CDR3 spans 18 residues. Trimming removed 2 bases from V and 2 bases from J; junction bases left unmatched: 11. The CDR3 bases are TGTGCCAGCAGCTTACCGCCTCCTAGCGGGGACGACACAGATACGCAGTATTTT. Its protein is CASSLPPPSGDDTDTQYF.

This chain connects TRBV19 to TRBJ2-3; 9 nucleotides agree with TRBD2. CDR1 and CDR2 (germline): LNHDA, SQIVND (reference sequence). CDR3 length: 15 residues. V lost 7 bases, J lost 5 bases, and 10 bases stayed unmatched. The DNA of the CDR3 is TGTGCCAGTACCCGGCTAGCGGGGACGGGAGATACGCAGTATTTT. This codes for CASTRLAGTGDTQYF.

The J gene is TRBJ2-3, the V gene TRBV5-1, with D possibly matching TRBD1 (6 bases). V lost 5 bases and J 6 bases, leaving 16 bases between the germline ends. Germline values: CDR1 SGHRS, CDR2 YFSETQ. The CDR3 has 14 residues. The CDR3 bases are TGCGCCAGCAGTCCACAGGGAATCCCTGATACGCAGTATTTT. Translation gives CASSPQGIPDTQYF.

The J gene is TRBJ1-2, the V gene TRBV5-1, with D tentatively TRBD1 (5 bases). Deletions cut 0 bases from V and 7 bases from J, with 16 bases between. CDR3 length: 15 residues. Germline V CDR1 and CDR2: SGHRS, YFSETQ. The CDR3 DNA reads TGCGCCAGCAGCTTGGCTCCAGGGAATTTTGGTGGCTACACCTTC. This sequence encodes CASSLAPGNFGGYTF.

V is TRBV3-1 (or the pseudogene TRBV3-2) and J is TRBJ2-1, with TRBD2 identical over 11 bases. V lost 0 bases, J lost 6 bases, and 1 base stayed unmatched. Germline V gene sequence: CDR1 LGHDT, CDR2 YNNKEL (reference sequence). This CDR3 spans 15 amino acids. The CDR3 loop reads CASSQDSGGANEQFF. The CDR3 bases are TGTGCCAGCAGCCAAGATAGCGGGGGGGCCAATGAGCAGTTCTTC.

The V call is TRBV30, the J call TRBJ2-5; D remains unclear. The CDR3 runs to 12 residues. Germline V gene lookup returns CDR1 GTSNPN and CDR2 SVGIG (reference sequence). The ends were cut back, 7 bases at V and 5 bases at J, with 14 bases in the middle. The CDR3 loop reads CALEEQEETQYF. In DNA form, the CDR3 reads TGTGCCTTGGAAGAGCAAGAGGAGACCCAGTACTTC.

The chain has TRBV7-2 and TRBJ1-2; 8 bases match TRBD1. Germline V CDR1 and CDR2: SGHTA, FQGNSA. Germline trimming cut 6 bases from V and 8 bases from J; bases unmatched to any gene: 11. The CDR3 is 14 amino acids. The chain's CDR3 is CASSSRQGLGGYTF. For the CDR3, the DNA is TGTGCCAGCAGTTCCCGACAGGGGCTGGGGGGCTACACCTTC.

The chain employs TRBV5-1 and TRBJ1-1; weak D call: TRBD1 (5 bases). V lost 0 bases, J lost 0 bases, and 12 bases lay in between. The CDR3 extends over 16 amino acids. Per the germline V gene, CDR1 is SGHRS and CDR2 is YFSETQ. Here the CDR3 reads CASSLAGGSMNTEAFF. CDR3 bases: TGCGCCAGCAGCTTGGCCGGGGGGTCGATGAACACTGAAGCTTTCTTT.

The chain employs TRBV12-5 and TRBJ2-6; D gene unclear. CDR1 and CDR2 (germline): LGHNT, FRNRAP. The CDR3 extends over 13 amino acids. V shed 6 bases and J shed 0 bases, with 3 bases lying between them. The CDR3 is CASGPSGANVLTF. DNA for the CDR3: TGTGCTAGTGGACCCTCTGGGGCCAACGTCCTGACTTTC.

The V gene is TRBV2, the J gene TRBJ1-4, with D unresolved. With 4 bases removed from V and 8 bases from J, the gap between germline ends came to 8 bases. Germline V lookup: CDR1 SNHLY, CDR2 FYNNEI. The CDR3 spans 12 residues. CDR3 nucleotides: TGTGCCAGCAGTGTAAGAGGGGAAAAACTGTTTTTT. Its protein product is CASSVRGEKLFF.

The chain is built from TRBV5-1 and TRBJ1-4; the D is unclear. Germline V CDR1 and CDR2: SGHRS, YFSETQ. CDR3 length: 15 amino acids. Trimming left V 0 bases short and J 8 bases short, with 14 bases between. CDR3 DNA: TGCGCCAGCAGCTTGGCCGGCGGGGTCGGGGAAAAACTGTTTTTT. Protein product: CASSLAGGVGEKLFF.

The J gene is TRBJ1-6, the V gene TRBV3-1 (or the pseudogene TRBV3-2); tentative D call: TRBD1 (6 bases). This CDR3 spans 17 amino acids. The germline V and J ends were trimmed by 0 bases and 7 bases, with 16 bases remaining between them. From germline, CDR1 is LGHDT and CDR2 YNNKEL (reference sequence). As DNA, the CDR3 is TGTGCCAGCAGCCAAGATAATCCGGTAGGGGGAAATTCACCCCTCCACTTT. Its translation is CASSQDNPVGGNSPLHF.

The chain carries TRBV30 and TRBJ1-5; TRBD1 matches 8 bases. V gave up 0 bases and J gave up 5 bases; unmatched junction bases: 3. This CDR3 spans 14 amino acids. The germline CDR1 and CDR2 sequences are GTSNPN and SVGIG (reference sequence). The CDR3 loop is CAWSVMTGDQPQHF. The CDR3 nucleotides read TGTGCCTGGAGTGTAATGACAGGGGATCAGCCCCAGCATTTT.

The chain recombines TRBV19 with TRBJ2-2, with D perhaps TRBD2 (6 bases). Germline loops: CDR1 LNHDA, CDR2 SQIVND (reference sequence). This CDR3 has 14 residues. Trimming stripped 10 bases from V and 0 bases from J, with 12 bases between. CDR3 residues: CATSAGANTGELFF. As DNA, the CDR3 is TGTGCCACCTCAGCGGGCGCGAACACCGGGGAGCTGTTTTTT. The full variable domain, rest sourced from reference TRBV19 and TRBJ2-2, is DGGITQSPKYLFRKEGQNVTLSCEQNLNHDAMYWYRQDPGQGLRLIYYSQIVNDFQKGDIAEGYSVSREKKESFPLTVTSAQKNPTAFYLCATSAGANTGELFFGEGSRLTVL.